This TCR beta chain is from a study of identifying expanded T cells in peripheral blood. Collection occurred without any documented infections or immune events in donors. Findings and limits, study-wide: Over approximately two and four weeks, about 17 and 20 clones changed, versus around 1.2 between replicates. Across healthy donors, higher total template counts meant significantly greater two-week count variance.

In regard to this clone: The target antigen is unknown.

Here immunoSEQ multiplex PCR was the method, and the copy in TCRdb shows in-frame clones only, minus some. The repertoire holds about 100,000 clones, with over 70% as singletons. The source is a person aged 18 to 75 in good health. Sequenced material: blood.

The CDR3 here is CASSQLTSGNYEQYF. CDR3 DNA sequence: TGCGCCAGCAGCCAACTTACTAGCGGAAACTACGAGCAGTACTTC. The rearrangement joins TRBV4-1 to TRBJ2-7; 8 bases match TRBD2. Germline CDR1 MGHRA, CDR2 YSYEKL. Germline trimming cut 2 bases from V and 3 bases from J; bases unmatched to any gene: 6. CDR3 length equals 15 residues.